This T cell receptor beta chain comes out of a study of T cells after yellow fever vaccination. Looked up from germline, CDR1 is MNHNS and CDR2 is SASEGT. V lost 6 bases, J lost 2 bases, and 8 bases lay in between. The CDR3 is 13 residues long. TCRdb analysed the 5' RACE reads with MiXCR anew, one entry per CDR3 protein. The sample records approximately 580,000 distinct CDR3 sequences, about a sixth being singletons. The receptor was derived from a man aged 18-30 years who received the YFV17D yellow fever vaccine. This sequence joins TRBV6-1 and TRBJ1-5; D is undetermined. Here the sequenced sample was PBMCs, taken 5 to 6 days after the first yellow fever vaccination. CDR3 sequence reads: CASRFGGNQPQHF. The CDR3 nucleotides read TGTGCCAGCAGGTTTGGGGGCAATCAGCCCCAGCATTTT.